These 29 T cell receptor beta chains originate from one sample sequenced in a study of blood T cell repertoires in COVID-19. Clones were read by immunoSEQ multiplex PCR, and TCRdb kept only the in-frame ones, dropping some. The sample has more than 200,000 clones, approximately 86% seen once. Sample: peripheral blood. These receptor sequences come from a woman aged 55-70 years with COVID-19, enrolled during active disease.

The chain recombines TRBV5-4 with TRBJ1-2, with D uncertain. The germline V gene has CDR1 SGHNT and CDR2 YYREEE (reference sequence). The CDR3 totals 11 residues. Trimming removed 0 bases from V and 8 bases from J, with 5 bases in between. The CDR3 here is CASSLESGYTF. In nucleotides, the CDR3 is TGTGCCAGCAGCTTGGAATCGGGCTACACCTTC.

The chain recombines TRBV4-2 with TRBJ1-4, with 7 bases aligning to TRBD1. Unmatched junction bases numbered 9, after V lost 0 bases and J lost 8 bases. CDR3 length equals 16 residues. The germline gives CDR1 LGHNA, CDR2 YNFKEQ. Here the CDR3 DNA reads TGTGCCAGCAGCCAAGATCCGGCAGGGGGTGGGGAAAAACTGTTTTTT. This gives the protein CASSQDPAGGGEKLFF.

The genes are TRBV6-2 or TRBV6-3 and TRBJ2-3; 7 bases are shared with TRBD2. The CDR3 contains 14 residues. Unmatched junction bases numbered 9, after V lost 6 bases and J lost 6 bases. Germline V CDR1 and CDR2: MNHEY, SVGEGT. DNA of the CDR3: TGTGCCAGCAGCCGCGGGGGAGCATCCGATACGCAGTATTTT. It codes for CASSRGGASDTQYF.

The chain is built from TRBV5-1 and TRBJ1-2; 9 positions match TRBD1. The CDR3 is 15 amino acids. The ends lost 0 bases at V and 4 bases at J; junction bases unmatched: 4. Germline CDR1 reads SGHRS; CDR2 reads YFSETQ. The chain's CDR3 is CASSLDGQGSYGYTF. For the CDR3, the DNA is TGCGCCAGCAGCTTGGATGGACAGGGGAGCTATGGCTACACCTTC.

This rearrangement joins TRBV20-1 to TRBJ1-2, with D possibly being TRBD1 (5 bases). There are 14 residues in the CDR3. Trimming removed 3 bases from V and 2 bases from J, with 13 bases in between. Germline CDR1 and CDR2: DFQATT and SNEGSKA (reference sequence). The CDR3 DNA reads as TGCAGTGCTAGTCCCGGGGGGAACAACTATGGCTACACCTTC. Protein sequence: CSASPGGNNYGYTF.

The chain uses TRBV20-1 and TRBJ2-1; TRBD2 matches at 10 bases. The germline CDR1 and CDR2 sequences are DFQATT and SNEGSKA (reference sequence). CDR3 length: 14 amino acids. V lost 3 bases, J lost 9 bases, and 8 bases stayed unmatched. As DNA, the CDR3 is TGCAGTGCTAGTGGGAGCGGGAGGGCTAGTGAGCAGTTCTTC. Translated, it gives CSASGSGRASEQFF.

The chain joins TRBV29-1 to TRBJ1-2; TRBD1 might be the D (6 bases). The V gene's germline CDR1 is SQVTM and CDR2 ANQGSEA. The CDR3 consists of 14 residues. V lost 5 bases and J lost 4, with 17 bases in between. The CDR3 here is CSVNTLRGAYGYTF. Here the CDR3 DNA reads TGCAGCGTTAACACTCTCAGGGGAGCCTATGGCTACACCTTC.

The chain couples TRBV18 to TRBJ2-3; D gene uncertain. The CDR3 is 15 residues long. Germline V gene lookup returns CDR1 KGHSH and CDR2 LQKENI. V shed 3 bases and J shed 2 bases, with 12 bases lying between them. The CDR3 sequence is CASSPSPTLTDTQYF. For the CDR3, the DNA is TGTGCCAGCTCACCCTCACCGACACTCACAGATACGCAGTATTTT.

In DNA, the CDR3 is TGTGCCAGCAGTCAGGCCGGGACAGGGGTTTACGAGCAGTACTTC. Protein product: CASSQAGTGVYEQYF. The chain joins TRBV6-5 to TRBJ2-7; 10 nucleotides agree with TRBD1. There are 15 residues in the CDR3. The trim removed 5 bases at V and 4 bases at J, leaving 8 bases unmatched. The V gene's germline CDR1 is MNHEY and CDR2 SVGAGI.

This rearrangement joins TRBV12-3 or TRBV12-4 to TRBJ2-2; D is unclear. V was shortened by 6 bases and J by 2 bases, with 4 bases between the two germline ends. This CDR3 has 12 residues. CDR3 loop: CASSLNTGELFF. CDR3 DNA sequence: TGTGCCAGCAGCCTCAACACCGGGGAGCTGTTTTTT.

The chain is built from TRBV10-3 and TRBJ2-3, with 7 bases lining up with TRBD2. Looked up from germline, CDR1 is ENHRY and CDR2 is SYGVKD. After removal of 4 bases from V and 3 bases from J, the junction contained 4 bases not matched to a gene. The CDR3 is 14 residues long. This chain's CDR3 is CAISGAGETDTQYF. The CDR3 DNA sequence: TGTGCCATCAGTGGGGCGGGAGAGACAGATACGCAGTATTTT.

This clone has a single count. This chain joins TRBV7-6 and TRBJ2-1; 10 bases match TRBD2. Germline V lookup: CDR1 SGHVS, CDR2 FNYEAQ. V was clipped by 5 bases and J by 7 bases; unmatched bases: 14. This CDR3 spans 17 amino acids. Here the CDR3 DNA reads TGTGCCAGCAGCCAATTACTAAGCGGGAGGGCCGGGAATGAGCAGTTCTTC. Its protein product is CASSQLLSGRAGNEQFF.

This sequence joins TRBV7-3 and TRBJ1-2; D remains ambiguous. This CDR3 is 12 amino acids long. Germline loops: CDR1 SGHTA, CDR2 FQGTGA. Trimming pared 4 bases from V and 4 bases from J, leaving 7 bases between. The CDR3 bases are TGTGCCAGCAGCTCGGTCGTCTATGGCTACACCTTC. This encodes CASSSVVYGYTF.

The V gene is TRBV19, the J gene TRBJ1-6; no reliable D call. Germline CDR1 LNHDA, CDR2 SQIVND (reference sequence). This CDR3 is 16 amino acids long. V was trimmed by 6 bases and J by 5 bases, leaving 17 bases between them. This chain's CDR3 is CASRTQLGGNNSPLHF. For the CDR3, the DNA is TGTGCCAGTAGGACTCAACTTGGTGGCAATAATTCACCCCTCCACTTT.

On this clone itself: At one boundary the junction diverges from the germline segment, which might be a read error. The rearrangement links TRBV6-5 to TRBJ2-3; 7 bases map to TRBD1. Per the germline V gene, CDR1 is MNHEY and CDR2 is SVGAGI. The CDR3 loop spans 14 amino acids. CDR3 amino acids: CASRLETGSETQYF. The DNA for the CDR3 is TGTGCCAGCCGGTTGGAGACAGGGTCAGAGACGCAGTATTTT.

This sequence joins TRBV5-8 and TRBJ2-2; TRBD1 agrees at 7 bases. Germline V gives CDR1 SGHTS, CDR2 YDEGEE. The CDR3 extends over 15 amino acids. V shed 1 base, J shed 4 bases, and the junction held 4 bases outside the gene matches. DNA for the CDR3: TGTGCCAGCAGCTTGAGGGGGCCGAGCACCGGGGAGCTGTTTTTT. Translated, it gives CASSLRGPSTGELFF.

The chain links TRBV19 to TRBJ1-4; the match to TRBD1 covers 9 bases. Per the germline V gene, CDR1 is LNHDA and CDR2 is SQIVND (reference sequence). The J segment lost 2 bases and the V segment lost 9 bases, leaving 7 bases of the junction unmatched. The CDR3 covers 15 residues. For the CDR3, the DNA is TGTGCCAGCCAAAGACAGGGGGTCACTAATGAAAAACTGTTTTTT. The encoded protein is CASQRQGVTNEKLFF.

The chain links TRBV7-8 to TRBJ2-7, with 7 bases lining up with TRBD1. This CDR3 spans 15 amino acids. Unmatched junction bases numbered 7, after V lost 2 bases and J lost 3 bases. Germline assignment: CDR1 SGHVS and CDR2 FQNEAQ. The DNA for the CDR3 is TGTGCCAGCAGCTTACCCCTGACAGGGCGCTACGAGCAGTACTTC. Its translation is CASSLPLTGRYEQYF.

In its sample, this clone was seen once. For the CDR3, the DNA is TGTGCCAGCAGCTTAGCTCTGGGGGGTTCGCATGAGCAGTTCTTC. Amino acid sequence: CASSLALGGSHEQFF. The genes are TRBV11-3 and TRBJ2-1, with D possibly being TRBD2 (6 bases). The germline V and J ends were trimmed by 1 base and 8 bases, with 15 bases remaining between them. Germline V gene data show CDR1 as SGHNT and CDR2 as YENEEA. CDR3 length: 15 amino acids. The full variable domain, completed using reference TRBV11-3 and TRBJ2-1, is EAGVVQSPRYKIIEKKQPVAFWCNPISGHNTLYWYLQNLGQGPELLIRYENEEAVDDSQLPKDRFSAERLKGVDSTLKIQPAELGDSAVYLCASSLALGGSHEQFFGPGTRLTVL.

This clone was observed a single time. J is TRBJ2-1 and V is TRBV27; no definite D call. V lost 5 bases and J lost 4, with 15 bases in between. The germline V gene has CDR1 MNHEY and CDR2 SMNVEV (reference sequence). The length of the CDR3 is 15 residues. In DNA, the CDR3 is TGTGCCAGCAGTCCTAGACGGTCTAGATACAATGAGCAGTTCTTC. Translating gives CASSPRRSRYNEQFF.

The CDR3 sequence is CASSLGRLAEETQYF. DNA for the CDR3: TGTGCCAGCAGCTTGGGGCGACTAGCGGAAGAGACCCAGTACTTC. The chain couples TRBV5-6 to TRBJ2-5; 9 bases match TRBD2. From germline, CDR1 is SGHDT and CDR2 YYEEEE. The CDR3 spans 15 residues. With V trimmed by 0 bases and J by 3 bases, 3 bases remained unmatched.

This clone was counted once. CDR3 loop: CASRPPGGPRAGRGAGELFF. The CDR3 DNA reads as TGTGCCAGCCGCCCGCCCGGGGGCCCGCGGGCGGGCCGGGGGGCCGGGGAGCTGTTTTTT. This rearrangement joins TRBV7-3 to TRBJ2-2; D may be TRBD2 (7 bases). The germline CDR1 and CDR2 sequences are SGHTA and FQGTGA. The CDR3 contains 20 residues. Between the trimmed V and J ends, which lost 8 bases and 6 bases, there was a span of 34 bases.

The V call is TRBV3-1 (or the pseudogene TRBV3-2), the J call TRBJ2-3; no firm D call. Trimming cost V 4 bases and J 2 bases, with 7 bases left between them. The CDR3 sequence is 13 residues long. Germline V gives CDR1 LGHDT, CDR2 YNNKEL (reference sequence). The CDR3 loop is CASSPPFTDTQYF. The DNA of the CDR3 is TGTGCCAGCAGCCCCCCTTTCACAGATACGCAGTATTTT.

This chain connects TRBV5-1 to TRBJ2-5; 7 bases agree with TRBD2. CDR3 size: 15 residues. Germline V gene data show CDR1 as SGHRS and CDR2 as YFSETQ. Unmatched junction bases numbered 11, after V lost 0 bases and J lost 9 bases. The CDR3 nucleotides read TGCGCCAGCAGCTTGGATGGGGGAGGGAGATTGGCCCAGTACTTC. This translates into CASSLDGGGRLAQYF. The full variable domain, with the rest looked up from reference TRBV5-1 and TRBJ2-5, is KAGVTQTPRYLIKTRGQQVTLSCSPISGHRSVSWYQQTPGQGLQFLFEYFSETQRNKGNFPGRFSGRQFSNSRSEMNVSTLELGDSALYLCASSLDGGGRLAQYFGPGTRLLVL.

This clone came up once. V and J are TRBV14 and TRBJ1-6; 7 nucleotides align to TRBD1. Germline values: CDR1 SGHDN, CDR2 FVKESK. The CDR3 extends over 15 amino acids. With V trimmed by 3 bases and J by 6 bases, 5 bases remained unmatched. The CDR3 coding sequence is TGTGCCAGCAGCCACGGACAGGCCCCTAATTCACCCCTCCACTTT. Protein: CASSHGQAPNSPLHF.

CDR3 residues: CASSRRWSGELFF. DNA of the CDR3: TGTGCCAGCAGTCGCCGGTGGAGCGGGGAGCTGTTTTTT. The chain employs TRBV27 and TRBJ2-2; the D is unclear. This CDR3 is 13 amino acids long. The ends were cut back, 5 bases at V and 7 bases at J, with 11 bases in the middle. Germline CDR1 and CDR2: MNHEY and SMNVEV (reference sequence).

J is TRBJ2-1 and V is TRBV6-6, with TRBD2 matching 10 bases. Looked up from germline, CDR1 is MNHNY and CDR2 is SVGAGI (reference sequence). The CDR3 is made up of 18 amino acids. The V and J ends lost 5 bases and 1 base, in that order; junction bases with no gene match: 11. The CDR3 DNA sequence: TGTGCCAGCAGTCCCCCAGGGGTTAGCGGGAGGTCCTACAATGAGCAGTTCTTC. This codes for CASSPPGVSGRSYNEQFF.

V gene TRBV4-2 combines with J gene TRBJ2-7; 13 bases are shared with TRBD2. Per the germline V gene, CDR1 is LGHNA and CDR2 is YNFKEQ. Trimming removed 0 bases from V and 4 bases from J; junction bases left unmatched: 3. There are 16 residues in the CDR3. The DNA for the CDR3 is TGTGCCAGCAGCCAAGACCGGACTAGCGGGAGTTACGAGCAGTACTTC. As protein: CASSQDRTSGSYEQYF.

The V and J genes are TRBV6-2 or TRBV6-3 and TRBJ2-5; TRBD2 aligns across 11 bases. V was pared by 6 bases and J by 5 bases, with 14 bases of the junction left unmatched. The germline gives CDR1 MNHEY, CDR2 SVGEGT. The CDR3 loop spans 17 amino acids. The CDR3 coding sequence is TGTGCCAGCAGCCCTGTAAAAGGTAGCGGGAGGGAGGAGACCCAGTACTTC. Its translation is CASSPVKGSGREETQYF.